What follows describes a single T cell receptor beta chain. The antigen is unknown. This entry belongs to a study of graft-versus-host responses after intestinal transplantation. Whole-study findings and limits: Recipient bone marrow held GvH clones, some seen earlier in ileum or blood.

Clones were read by immunoSEQ multiplex PCR, and TCRdb kept only the in-frame ones, dropping some. The sample records 130,000 to 150,000 clones, around nine tenths being singletons. CDR3 length equals 14 residues. The germline V gene has CDR1 KGHSH and CDR2 LQKENI. Trimming stripped 3 bases from V and 4 bases from J, with 12 bases between. The sequencing used unstimulated CD4+ T cells sorted from spleen or lymph node cells, collected before intestinal transplant. The sequence was collected from a human donor who received an intestinal transplant. The V call is TRBV18, the J call TRBJ2-5; D possibly corresponds to TRBD2 (6 bases). CDR3 nucleotide sequence: TGTGCCAGCTCACCGGTTCGGGGGTCAGAGACCCAGTACTTC. Translated, it gives CASSPVRGSETQYF.